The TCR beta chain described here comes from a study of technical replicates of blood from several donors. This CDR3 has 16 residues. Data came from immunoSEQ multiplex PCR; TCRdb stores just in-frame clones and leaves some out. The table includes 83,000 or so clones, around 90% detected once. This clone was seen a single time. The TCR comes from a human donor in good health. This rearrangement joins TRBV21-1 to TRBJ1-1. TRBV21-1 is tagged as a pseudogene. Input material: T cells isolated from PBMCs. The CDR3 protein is CASSKARDSGAPEAFF. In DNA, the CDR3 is TGTGCCAGCAGCAAAGCTCGCGACAGCGGGGCCCCTGAAGCTTTCTTT.